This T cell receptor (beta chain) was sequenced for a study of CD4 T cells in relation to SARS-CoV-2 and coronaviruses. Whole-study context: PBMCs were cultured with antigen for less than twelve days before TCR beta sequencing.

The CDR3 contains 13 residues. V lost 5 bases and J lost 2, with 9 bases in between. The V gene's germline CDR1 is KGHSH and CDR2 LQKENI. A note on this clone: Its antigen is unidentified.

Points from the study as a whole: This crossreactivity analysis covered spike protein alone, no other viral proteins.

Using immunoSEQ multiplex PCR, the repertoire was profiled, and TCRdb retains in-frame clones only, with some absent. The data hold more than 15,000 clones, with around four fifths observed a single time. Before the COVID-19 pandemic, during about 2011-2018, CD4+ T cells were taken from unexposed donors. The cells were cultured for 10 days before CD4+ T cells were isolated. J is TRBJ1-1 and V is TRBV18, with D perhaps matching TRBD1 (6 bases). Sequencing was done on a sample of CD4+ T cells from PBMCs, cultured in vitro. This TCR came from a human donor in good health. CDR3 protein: CASSIQGNTEAFF. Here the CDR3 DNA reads TGTGCCAGCTCAATACAGGGTAACACTGAAGCTTTCTTT.